The present TCR beta chain was sequenced within a study of blood T cell repertoires in COVID-19. On the study more broadly: Italy, Spain and the United States were the sources of the convalescent and acute COVID-19 samples. From T cells, B-cell-depleted T cells, or PBMCs came the material, which was cDNA or gDNA.

In the authors' methods: Estimates of nucleated cell counts were drawn from the amplification of reference gene primers. Clones were read by immunoSEQ multiplex PCR, and TCRdb kept only the in-frame ones, dropping some. V, J and clone size reflect that table, while D and trimming were determined from the DNA. The sample includes 250,000 to 350,000 clones, 86% of them seen just once. The CDR3 extends over 17 amino acids. Germline loops: CDR1 SGHVS, CDR2 FQNEAQ. Trimming at V came to 5 bases and at J to 2 bases, leaving 9 bases not matched to a gene. The chain carries TRBV7-8 and TRBJ2-5, with 12 bases identical to TRBD2. The TCR originated in a woman under 40 with active or convalescent COVID-19. Source material: peripheral blood. CDR3 sequence reads: CASSPRTSGVRQETQYF. Here the CDR3 DNA reads TGTGCCAGCAGCCCTCGGACTAGCGGGGTCCGACAAGAGACCCAGTACTTC. Complete variable domain (other parts from reference TRBV7-8 and TRBJ2-5): GAGVSQSPRYKVAKRGQDVALRCDPISGHVSLFWYQQALGQGPEFLTYFQNEAQLDKSGLPSDRFFAERPEGSVSTLKIQRTQQEDSAVYLCASSPRTSGVRQETQYFGPGTRLLVL.